What follows describes a single TCR beta chain. Its matching antigen is unknown. Germline lookup yields CDR1 ENHRY and CDR2 SYGVKD. V dropped 8 bases and J dropped 12; count of bases not matched to a gene: 12. The CDR3 runs 12 residues. Preparing the TCRbeta library involved the use of unique molecular identifiers. MiXCR, applied by TCRdb to the PCR reads, yields one record per CDR3 protein. The sample includes roughly 70,000 distinct CDR3 sequences, just under 5% seen only once; the top ten take 15% to 20%. This sample is part of a study of T-cell reconstitution after alpha-beta-depleted transplantation in children. Overall study findings and caveats: At around two months after transplant, the alpha-beta T cells were reportedly derived from several hundred expanded clones that came from non-depleted graft cells. Day-60 TCRbeta diversity that was high in some patients was derived from surviving recipient T cells and thymic progenitors.

The sequenced sample was PBMCs, mostly from graft donor cells, obtained 180 days after TCRalphabeta/CD19-depleted stem cell transplant. This receptor was identified in a boy under three years old who had a stem cell transplant for acute myeloid leukemia, so the T cells may come from the graft donor. The chain uses TRBV10-3 and TRBJ2-7; 8 bases match TRBD2. CDR3 region: CAIGPGGGRSYV. CDR3 sequence (DNA): TGTGCCATCGGCCCCGGGGGGGGCCGGTCGTACGTC.